The T cell receptor beta chain described here comes from a study of molecular identifiers for immune sequencing clone quantification. Libraries of naive CD8 cells were prepared from around 20,000 to 1,000,000 sorted cells using 10%, 30% or 50% RNA. Naive CD8 T cells were sorted, and the gate applied was CD8+CD4-CCR7+CD45RA+. General observations from the study: Under 1% of molecules in naive cells, but over 99% of effector molecules, belonged to clones above 20 RNA copies.

Many counts were recorded for this clonotype. As yet, its antigen is unknown. One entry per CDR3 protein results from TCRdb running MiXCR on the PCR reads. The sample gives some 650,000 distinct CDR3 sequences, roughly 21% of which show up once; roughly 0.85% is in the top ten. In germline, CDR1 is SGHRS, CDR2 YFSETQ. The CDR3 contains 14 residues. V shed 4 bases and J 7 bases; nucleotides not matched to a gene: 7. The receptor was derived from a human donor in good health. Some libraries in this study had Jurkat cell RNA spiked in. Sequencing input: naive CD8+ T cells from blood, with Jurkat cell RNA spiked in. Subset meaning: FACS-sorted CD8+CD4-CCR7+CD45RA+ naive T cells. The chain couples TRBV5-1 to TRBJ2-7; 11 positions match TRBD1. CDR3 sequence (DNA): TGCGCCAGCAGCCCCGGGACAGGGGGTGGAGAGCAGTACTTC. Protein product: CASSPGTGGGEQYF.